This T cell receptor (beta chain) was profiled in a study of control samples from healthy donors and cancer patients. V gave up 4 bases and J gave up 5 bases, with 8 bases separating them. Germline V CDR1 and CDR2: SQVTM, ANQGSEA. This CDR3 spans 12 amino acids. Only in-frame clones appear in the TCRdb table, and some are missing; sequencing was by immunoSEQ multiplex PCR. There are 100,000 to 150,000 clones in the sample; approximately 92% occur only once, and around 5.4% lies in the top ten. The sequence came from a man aged 18 to 29 in good health. V and J are TRBV29-1 and TRBJ2-2, with a possible D match to TRBD2 (6 bases). The sequencing input was blood. The CDR3 is CSVVGGTGELFF. Written as DNA, the CDR3 is TGCAGCGTTGTCGGGGGTACCGGGGAGCTGTTTTTT.